A selection of T cell receptor beta chains follows, all from one sample in a study of shared clonotypes between healthy human individuals. TCRdb's copy holds only in-frame clones and misses some; the assay was immunoSEQ multiplex PCR. The sample holds 550,000 to 850,000 clones; around 77% are singletons and the top ten take under 2%. The sample comprised memory CD4+ T cells sorted from blood. These receptors were obtained from a woman in her twenties or thirties in good health. The CDR3 runs from the conserved cysteine through the conserved F or W. Fields, in order: J gene, V gene, clone size, D gene, CDR3 DNA, CDR3 protein. A D gene is named only where the DNA matches it firmly. Only part of the rows carry a size: once, few, many, or a class if the clone is expanded.

TRBJ2-5,TRBV5-4,NA,NA,TGTGCCAGCAGCTCCAACAGGGGGGGGAAAGAGACCCAGTACTTC,CASSSNRGGKETQYF
TRBJ1-4,TRBV2,NA,TRBD1,TGTGCCAGCTGGAGACAGGGGATCAATGAAAAACTGTTTTTT,CASWRQGINEKLFF
TRBJ2-5,TRBV5-1,many,NA,TGCGCCAGCAGCCTCGGGAGCCGGGAGTGGGAGACCCAGTACTTC,CASSLGSREWETQYF
TRBJ2-7,TRBV2,few,NA,TGTGCCAGCAGTCTACTAGCATCGGTGAACGAGCAGTACTTC,CASSLLASVNEQYF
TRBJ1-4,TRBV11-2,NA,NA,TGTGCCAGCAGCTTAAGCTCGGGGTCCAATGAAAAACTGTTTTTT,CASSLSSGSNEKLFF
TRBJ2-2,TRBV5-4,NA,TRBD2,TGTGCCAGCAGCTTGCTAGCGGGAGGTGGCACCGGGGAGCTGTTTTTT,CASSLLAGGGTGELFF
TRBJ2-3,TRBV5-4,NA,TRBD2,TGTGCCAGCAGCTTGAGGGCTAGCGGGGGCACTAGCACAGATACGCAGTATTTT,CASSLRASGGTSTDTQYF
TRBJ1-1,TRBV10-1,NA,NA,TGCGCCAGCAGTGACAGGAACACTGAAGCTTTCTTT,CASSDRNTEAFF
TRBJ2-2,TRBV11-2,NA,NA,TGTGCCAGCAGCTTAGTAGGCAATCTCGGGGAGCTGTTTTTT,CASSLVGNLGELFF
TRBJ2-1,TRBV5-1,NA,NA,TGCGCCAGCAGCTTGAGGGCGGAAACCCTTTACAATGAGCAGTTCTTC,CASSLRAETLYNEQFF
TRBJ1-4,TRBV7-9,NA,NA,TGTGCCAGCACCTGGGGGGGACAAAGTAATGAAAAACTGTTTTTT,CASTWGGQSNEKLFF